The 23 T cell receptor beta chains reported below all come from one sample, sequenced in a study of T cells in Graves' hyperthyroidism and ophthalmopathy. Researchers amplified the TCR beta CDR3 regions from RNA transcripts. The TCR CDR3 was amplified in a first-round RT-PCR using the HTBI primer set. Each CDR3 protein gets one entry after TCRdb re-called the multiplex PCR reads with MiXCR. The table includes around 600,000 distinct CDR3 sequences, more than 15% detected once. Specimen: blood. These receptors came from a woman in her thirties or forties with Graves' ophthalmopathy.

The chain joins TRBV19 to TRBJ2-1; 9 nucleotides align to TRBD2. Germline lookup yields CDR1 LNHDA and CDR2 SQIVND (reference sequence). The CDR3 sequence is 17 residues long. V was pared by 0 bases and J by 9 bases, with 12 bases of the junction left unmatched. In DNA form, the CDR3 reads TGTGCCAGTAGTATAGAAGCGGGACTAGCCCCACGCGGTGAGCAGTTCTTC. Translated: CASSIEAGLAPRGEQFF.

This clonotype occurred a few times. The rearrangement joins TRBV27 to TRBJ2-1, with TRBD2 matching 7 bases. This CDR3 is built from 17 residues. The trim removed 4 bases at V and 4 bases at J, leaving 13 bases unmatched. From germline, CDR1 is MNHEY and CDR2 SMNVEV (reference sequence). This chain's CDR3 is CASSSGLGDYSYNEQFF. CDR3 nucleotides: TGTGCCAGCAGTTCGGGGCTCGGGGACTACTCTTACAATGAGCAGTTCTTC.

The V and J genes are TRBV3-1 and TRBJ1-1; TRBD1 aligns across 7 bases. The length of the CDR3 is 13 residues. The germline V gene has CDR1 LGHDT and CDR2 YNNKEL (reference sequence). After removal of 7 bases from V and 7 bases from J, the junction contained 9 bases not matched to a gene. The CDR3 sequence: CASINPGQSEAFF. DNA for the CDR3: TGTGCCAGCATTAATCCGGGACAGAGTGAAGCTTTCTTT.

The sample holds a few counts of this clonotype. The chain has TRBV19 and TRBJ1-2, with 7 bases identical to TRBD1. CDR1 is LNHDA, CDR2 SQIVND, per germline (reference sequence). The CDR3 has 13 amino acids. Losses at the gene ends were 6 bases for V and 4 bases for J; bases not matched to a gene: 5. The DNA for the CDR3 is TGTGCCAGTAGAGGGACAGCAGTCTATGGCTACACCTTC. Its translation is CASRGTAVYGYTF.

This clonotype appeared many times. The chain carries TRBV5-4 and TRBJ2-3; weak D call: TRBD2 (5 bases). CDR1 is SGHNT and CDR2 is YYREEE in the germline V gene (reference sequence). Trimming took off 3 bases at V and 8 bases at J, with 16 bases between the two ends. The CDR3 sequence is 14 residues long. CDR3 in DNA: TGTGCCAGCAGCTCCCCCACCCGGCGGGCTACGCAGTATTTT. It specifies CASSSPTRRATQYF.

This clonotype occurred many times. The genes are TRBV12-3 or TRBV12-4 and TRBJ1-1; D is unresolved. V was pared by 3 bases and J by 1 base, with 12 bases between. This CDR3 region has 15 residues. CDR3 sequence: CASSFLRVANTEAFF. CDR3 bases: TGTGCCAGCAGTTTTCTTCGGGTGGCGAACACTGAAGCTTTCTTT.

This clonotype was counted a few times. This CDR3 reads CASSSFLTSGIQETQYF. The CDR3 DNA reads TGTGCCAGCAGTTCCTTCTTGACTAGCGGCATCCAAGAGACCCAGTACTTC. The rearrangement joins TRBV27 to TRBJ2-5; TRBD2 matches 9 bases. Germline-derived CDR1 and CDR2 are MNHEY and SMNVEV (reference sequence). Trimming removed 4 bases from V and 1 base from J; junction bases left unmatched: 10. This CDR3 is 17 amino acids long.

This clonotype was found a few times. In DNA, the CDR3 is TGTGCCAGCAGCGGGACCCTAGGAAACACCATATATTTT. This gives the protein CASSGTLGNTIYF. The chain carries TRBV27 and TRBJ1-3; possibly TRBD1 for D (5 bases). The CDR3 length is 13 residues. Germline V gives CDR1 MNHEY, CDR2 SMNVEV (reference sequence). The ends were cut back, 6 bases at V and 4 bases at J, with 10 bases in the middle.

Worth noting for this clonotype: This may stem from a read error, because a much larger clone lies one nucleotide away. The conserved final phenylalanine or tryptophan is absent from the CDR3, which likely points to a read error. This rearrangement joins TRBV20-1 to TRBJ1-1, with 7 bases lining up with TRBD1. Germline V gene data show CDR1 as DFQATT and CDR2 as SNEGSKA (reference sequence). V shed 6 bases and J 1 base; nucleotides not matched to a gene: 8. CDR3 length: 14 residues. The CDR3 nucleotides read TGCAGTGCCCCCGGGACAGCTTCGAACACTGAAGCTTTCTCT. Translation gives CSAPGTASNTEAFS.

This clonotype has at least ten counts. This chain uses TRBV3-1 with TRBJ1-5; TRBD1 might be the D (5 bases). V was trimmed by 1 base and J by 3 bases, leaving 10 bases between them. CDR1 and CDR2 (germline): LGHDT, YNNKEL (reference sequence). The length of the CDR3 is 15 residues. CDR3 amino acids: CASSQGSGANQPQHF. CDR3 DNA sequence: TGTGCCAGCAGCCAAGGGTCTGGGGCCAATCAGCCCCAGCATTTT.

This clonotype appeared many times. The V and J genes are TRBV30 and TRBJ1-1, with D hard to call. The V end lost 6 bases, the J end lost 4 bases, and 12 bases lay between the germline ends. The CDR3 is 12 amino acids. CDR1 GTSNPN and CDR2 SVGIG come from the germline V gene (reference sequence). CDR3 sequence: CACPGEGTEAFF. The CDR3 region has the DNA TGTGCCTGCCCCGGGGAGGGCACTGAAGCTTTCTTT.

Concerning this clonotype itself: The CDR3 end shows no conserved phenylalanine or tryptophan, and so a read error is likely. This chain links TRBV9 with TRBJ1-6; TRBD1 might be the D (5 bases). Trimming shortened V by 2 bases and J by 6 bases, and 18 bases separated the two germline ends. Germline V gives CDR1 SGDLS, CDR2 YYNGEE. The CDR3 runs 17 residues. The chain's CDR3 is CASSVAGTAGGNSPLHL. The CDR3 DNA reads TGTGCCAGCAGCGTTGCCGGGACGGCCGGCGGTAATTCACCCCTCCACCTT.

The CDR3 bases are TGCGCCAGCAGAGGGCTGAGCGGGCTCCAAGAGACCCAGTACTTC. Its translation: CASRGLSGLQETQYF. This chain uses TRBV5-1 with TRBJ2-5; the D gene is possibly TRBD2 (6 bases). The ends were cut back, 5 bases at V and 1 base at J, with 15 bases in the middle. The CDR3 extends over 15 amino acids. Per germline, CDR1 SGHRS and CDR2 YFSETQ.

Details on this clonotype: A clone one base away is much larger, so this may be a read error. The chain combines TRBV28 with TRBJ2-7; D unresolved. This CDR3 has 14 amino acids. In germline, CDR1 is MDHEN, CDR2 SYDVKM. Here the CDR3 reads CASSLRTGSYGQYF. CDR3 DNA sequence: TGTGCCAGCAGTCTCAGGACCGGCTCCTACGGGCAGTACTTC.

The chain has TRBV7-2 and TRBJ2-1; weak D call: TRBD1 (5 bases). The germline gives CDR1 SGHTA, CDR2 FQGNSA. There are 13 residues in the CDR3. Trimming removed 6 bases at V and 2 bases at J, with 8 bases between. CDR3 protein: CASRPGTYNEQFF. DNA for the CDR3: TGTGCCAGCAGACCAGGGACCTACAATGAGCAGTTCTTC.

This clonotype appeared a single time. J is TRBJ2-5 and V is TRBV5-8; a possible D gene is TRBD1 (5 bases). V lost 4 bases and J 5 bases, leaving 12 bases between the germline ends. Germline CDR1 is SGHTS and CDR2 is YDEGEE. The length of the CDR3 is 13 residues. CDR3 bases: TGTGCCAGCAGCACGCCAGGGAAGGAGACCCAGTACTTC. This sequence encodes CASSTPGKETQYF.

The CDR3 coding sequence is TGCAGTGCTAGAGGTTTGGGGGGGGTTAATTTTTCACCCCTCCACTTT. Its translation is CSARGLGGVNFSPLHF. V and J are TRBV20-1 and TRBJ1-6, with D possibly being TRBD1 (5 bases). Trimming took off 1 base at V and 9 bases at J, with 19 bases between the two ends. Germline lookup yields CDR1 DFQATT and CDR2 SNEGSKA (reference sequence). The CDR3 totals 16 residues.

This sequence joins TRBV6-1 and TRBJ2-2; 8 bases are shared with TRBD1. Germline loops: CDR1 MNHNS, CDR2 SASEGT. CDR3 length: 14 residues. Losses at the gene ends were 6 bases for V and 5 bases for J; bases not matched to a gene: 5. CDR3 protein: CASRTGGSTGELFF. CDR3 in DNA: TGTGCCAGCAGAACAGGGGGATCAACCGGGGAGCTGTTTTTT.

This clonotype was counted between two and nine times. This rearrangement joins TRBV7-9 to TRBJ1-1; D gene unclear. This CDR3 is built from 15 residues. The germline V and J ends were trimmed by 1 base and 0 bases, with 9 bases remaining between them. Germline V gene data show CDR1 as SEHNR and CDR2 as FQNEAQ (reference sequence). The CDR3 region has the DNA TGTGCCAGCAGCTTAGGGTCAAGTATGAACACTGAAGCTTTCTTT. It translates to CASSLGSSMNTEAFF.

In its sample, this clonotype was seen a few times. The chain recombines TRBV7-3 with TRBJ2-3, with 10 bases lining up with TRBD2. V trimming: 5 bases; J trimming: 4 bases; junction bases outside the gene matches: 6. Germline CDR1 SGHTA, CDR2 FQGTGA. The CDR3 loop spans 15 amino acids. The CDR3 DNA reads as TGTGCCAGCAGCACCAGCGGGGGGGCCGCAGATACGCAGTATTTT. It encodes CASSTSGGAADTQYF.

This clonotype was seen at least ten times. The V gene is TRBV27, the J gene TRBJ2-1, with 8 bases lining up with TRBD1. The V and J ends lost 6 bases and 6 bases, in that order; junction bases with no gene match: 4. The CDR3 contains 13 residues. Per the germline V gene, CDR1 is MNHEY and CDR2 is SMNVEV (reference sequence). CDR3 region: CASRDRVTNEQFF. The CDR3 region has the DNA TGTGCCAGCAGGGACAGGGTTACCAATGAGCAGTTCTTC.

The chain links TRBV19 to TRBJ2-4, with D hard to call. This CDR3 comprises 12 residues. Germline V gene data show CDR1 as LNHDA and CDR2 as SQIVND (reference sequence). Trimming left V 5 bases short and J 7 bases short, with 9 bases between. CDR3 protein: CASSLHGNIQYF. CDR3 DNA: TGTGCCAGTAGTCTCCATGGGAACATTCAGTACTTC. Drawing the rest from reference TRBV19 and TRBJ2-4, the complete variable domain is DGGITQSPKYLFRKEGQNVTLSCEQNLNHDAMYWYRQDPGQGLRLIYYSQIVNDFQKGDIAEGYSVSREKKESFPLTVTSAQKNPTAFYLCASSLHGNIQYFGAGTRLSVL.

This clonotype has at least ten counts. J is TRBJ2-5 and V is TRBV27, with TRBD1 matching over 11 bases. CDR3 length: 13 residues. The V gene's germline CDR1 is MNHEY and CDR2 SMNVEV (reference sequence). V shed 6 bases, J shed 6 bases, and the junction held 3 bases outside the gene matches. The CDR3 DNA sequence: TGTGCCAGCAGGGACAGGGGGCGACAGACCCAGTACTTC. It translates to CASRDRGRQTQYF.